A single sample gave rise to the 3 T cell receptor beta chains below, sequenced in a study of beta chain features in type 1 diabetes. Overall study findings and caveats: When Type 1 diabetes patients were examined, their TCRB CDR3s proved moderately but significantly shorter in all four CD4+ subsets.

What was sequenced were expressed TCRB transcripts, since all of the isolated RNA had been reverse transcribed. Data came from immunoSEQ multiplex PCR; TCRdb stores just in-frame clones and leaves some out. This table has about 68,000 clones, more than 45% appearing once. These receptors have no known antigen. Sequences were obtained from central memory CD4+ T cells from blood. All receptors come from a man aged 25-45 years with type 1 diabetes.

As to this clone: One end of the junction does not line up with germline, which may come from a read error. The CDR3 bases are TGTGCCAGCCTAGGTCTTCCTTTT. Translated, it gives CASLGLPF. This sequence joins TRBV7-9 and TRBJ1-1; D uncertain. Per the germline V gene, CDR1 is SEHNR and CDR2 is FQNEAQ (reference sequence). The CDR3 has 8 residues.

This chain connects TRBV2 to TRBJ1-1; a possible D gene is TRBD1 (5 bases). Trimming pared 4 bases from V and 3 bases from J, leaving 12 bases between. Germline loops: CDR1 SNHLY, CDR2 FYNNEI. The CDR3 consists of 14 residues. The CDR3 coding sequence is TGTGCCAGCAGTGTTCGGGGAGGGGACACTGAAGCTTTCTTT. As protein: CASSVRGGDTEAFF. Together with reference TRBV2 and TRBJ1-1, the CDR3 gives the full variable domain: EPEVTQTPSHQVTQMGQEVILRCVPISNHLYFYWYRQILGQKVEFLVSFYNNEISEKSEIFDDQFSVERPDGSNFTLKIRSTKLEDSAMYFCASSVRGGDTEAFFGQGTRLTVV.

The chain links TRBV13 to TRBJ2-7; 9 bases line up with TRBD1. CDR3 length: 17 amino acids. The trim removed 1 base at V and 0 bases at J, leaving 7 bases unmatched. The germline CDR1 and CDR2 sequences are PRHDT and FYEKMQ (reference sequence). CDR3 sequence: CASSLAGQGLGSYEQYF. The CDR3 DNA reads TGTGCCAGCAGCTTAGCCGGACAGGGGTTGGGCTCCTACGAGCAGTACTTC. Looking up the rest from reference TRBV13 and TRBJ2-7 gives the full variable domain: AAGVIQSPRHLIKEKRETATLKCYPIPRHDTVYWYQQGPGQDPQFLISFYEKMQSDKGSIPDRFSAQQFSDYHSELNMSSLELGDSALYFCASSLAGQGLGSYEQYFGPGTRLTVT.